The 12 T cell receptor beta chains below all came from one sample that was sequenced in a study of cytomegalovirus exposure and HLA in healthy donors (TCRdb year 2017). The library was built by means of the immunoSEQ multiplex PCR assay. This immuneACCESS table, as held by TCRdb, lists in-frame sequences with V and J called but not all clones. Of the missing ones, under half trace to an unresolved V gene in checked studies; the others have no known cause. In all, the sample holds 110,000 or so clones, and approximately 96% of those were seen once. The ten largest make up 0.67% of the sample. Sequencing was carried out using PBMCs. All receptors derive from a woman aged 18-35 years in good health and CMV-seronegative.

In DNA, the CDR3 is TGTGCCAGCAGCCCAACCGGGACTAGACAAGAGACCCAGTACTTC. Protein: CASSPTGTRQETQYF. The chain carries TRBV9 and TRBJ2-5; 8 bases line up with TRBD2. Germline V gene data show CDR1 as SGDLS and CDR2 as YYNGEE. The CDR3 sequence is 15 residues long. V lost 4 bases to trimming and J lost 2 bases; unmatched junction nucleotides: 7.

The DNA for the CDR3 is TGTGCCAGCGGACTGAGCTCTGGAAACACCATATATTTT. The encoded protein is CASGLSSGNTIYF. The rearrangement joins TRBV2 to TRBJ1-3; D remains ambiguous. The ends were cut back, 8 bases at V and 0 bases at J, with 8 bases in the middle. The V gene's germline CDR1 is SNHLY and CDR2 FYNNEI. This CDR3 comprises 13 residues.

The chain recombines TRBV4-3 with TRBJ1-3; D might be TRBD1 (5 bases). Per the germline V gene, CDR1 is LGHNA and CDR2 is YSLEER. CDR3 size: 16 residues. The V end was cut by 1 base, the J end by 2 bases, with 12 bases between. The CDR3 bases are TGCGCCAGCAGCCAAGTGGGGGAGGGAGCTGGAAACACCATATATTTT. This translates into CASSQVGEGAGNTIYF.

J is TRBJ2-1 and V is TRBV10-3; D call uncertain. Germline V gene lookup returns CDR1 ENHRY and CDR2 SYGVKD. This CDR3 spans 14 amino acids. V lost 6 bases and J lost 0, with 9 bases in between. The CDR3, as DNA: TGTGCCATCAGCCTAACGAGCTCCTACAATGAGCAGTTCTTC. Its protein is CAISLTSSYNEQFF.

The chain uses TRBV13 and TRBJ1-2; possible D gene TRBD1, 5 bases. V lost 8 bases to trimming and J lost 1 base, with 26 bases between them. Germline V gene data show CDR1 as PRHDT and CDR2 as FYEKMQ (reference sequence). The length of the CDR3 is 18 residues. CDR3 bases: TGTGCCAGCCCCCGGAAACGGACTACTCAGGGCGTTAACTATGGCTACACCTTC. This codes for CASPRKRTTQGVNYGYTF.

As regards this clone: The junction differs from germline at one of its ends, possibly a read error. The gene calls are TRBV18 and TRBJ1-6; TRBD1 matches at 7 bases. The germline CDR1 and CDR2 sequences are KGHSH and LQKENI. The CDR3 sequence is 13 residues long. CDR3 amino acids: CASSPQTGPVLHF. CDR3 DNA sequence: TGTGCCAGCTCCCCACAGACAGGGCCAGTCCTCCACTTT.

This chain joins TRBV19 and TRBJ2-5, with 9 bases that match TRBD2. V lost 1 base, J lost 1 base, and 4 bases stayed unmatched. Germline CDR1 is LNHDA and CDR2 is SQIVND (reference sequence). This CDR3 contains 16 residues. The CDR3 DNA reads TGTGCCAGTAGTATAGCTGGTAGCGGGGGCCAAGAGACCCAGTACTTC. This gives the protein CASSIAGSGGQETQYF.

The chain combines TRBV11-2 with TRBJ2-7; D is ambiguous. V lost 6 bases, J lost 0 bases, and 15 bases lay in between. CDR3 length: 15 amino acids. The V gene's germline CDR1 is SGHAT and CDR2 FQNNGV. For the CDR3, the DNA is TGTGCCAGCAGTTTTTCTTTACAGAACTCCTACGAGCAGTACTTC. Amino acid sequence: CASSFSLQNSYEQYF.

This rearrangement joins TRBV28 to TRBJ2-7; D perhaps matches TRBD2 (5 bases). V dropped 2 bases and J dropped 4 bases, with 12 bases sitting between them. The CDR3 is 14 residues long. In germline, CDR1 is MDHEN, CDR2 SYDVKM. This CDR3 is CASSLPSHPYEQYF. The CDR3 DNA reads TGTGCCAGCAGTTTACCTAGCCATCCGTACGAGCAGTACTTC.

This clone was observed a single time. The chain couples TRBV28 to TRBJ1-2; perhaps TRBD1 as D (5 bases). Per germline, CDR1 MDHEN and CDR2 SYDVKM. CDR3 length: 14 amino acids. With 7 bases removed from V and 2 bases from J, the gap between germline ends came to 14 bases. CDR3 coding DNA: TGTGCCAGCAACCGAGGTGGGGGGAACTATGGCTACACCTTC. This encodes CASNRGGGNYGYTF.

J is TRBJ1-1 and V is TRBV5-1; D not resolved. Germline CDR1 reads SGHRS; CDR2 reads YFSETQ. The CDR3 length is 15 residues. Trimming left V 6 bases short and J 4 bases short, with 19 bases between. DNA of the CDR3: TGCGCCAGCACTATCACCCCGGGGTTGGGCACTGAAGCTTTCTTT. It specifies CASTITPGLGTEAFF.

V usage is TRBV6-1 and J usage is TRBJ1-2; D is uncertain. The CDR3 contains 13 residues. V lost 0 bases, J lost 7 bases, and 9 bases lay in between. Germline CDR1 and CDR2: MNHNS and SASEGT. Here the CDR3 DNA reads TGTGCCAGCAGTGAAGCCCTCACGGGTGGCTACACCTTC. Translated: CASSEALTGGYTF.